This T cell receptor (beta chain) was recovered during a study of Ad26.COV2.S vaccination and SARS-CoV-2 variants. Overall study: The COV1001 Ad26.COV2.S trial arm included the donor.

Treatment noted: 19 received Ad26.COV2.S at low or high dose, single or two shots; about five received placebo; per-sample allocation not given. Sample collection was performed on day 63 after the first vaccine or placebo injection. The repertoire was sequenced with immunoSEQ multiplex PCR; TCRdb's copy has only in-frame clones and lacks some. Here the sample spans 450,000 to 550,000 clones, approximately 90% being singletons. From germline, CDR1 is KGHSH and CDR2 LQKENI. The V and J ends lost 3 bases and 2 bases, in that order; junction bases with no gene match: 6. The CDR3 covers 15 residues. This TCR was recovered from a person between 18 and 59 years old who received the Ad26.COV2.S COVID-19 vaccine or a placebo. This sequence joins TRBV18 and TRBJ2-7, with 8 nucleotides matching TRBD1. Sample: peripheral blood, taken in a trial of Ad26.COV2.S vaccine versus placebo. The CDR3 DNA is TGTGCCAGCTCACCCGGGACAGGTCTAACCTACGAGCAGTACTTC. This codes for CASSPGTGLTYEQYF.